This paragraph covers one T cell receptor beta chain sequence. This record belongs to a study of neoadjuvant anti-PD-1 for oral cavity cancer. No culture or expansion preceded analysis of these blood cells. Using immunoSEQ multiplex PCR, the repertoire was profiled, and TCRdb retains in-frame clones only, with some absent. The sample shows approximately 15,000 clones, less than 80% of them seen only once. V trimming: 1 base; J trimming: 7 bases; junction bases outside the gene matches: 14. Germline lookup yields CDR1 SGHRS and CDR2 YFSETQ. The CDR3 runs 18 residues. The gene calls are TRBV5-1 and TRBJ2-1; 10 bases align to TRBD2. The sample consisted of PBMCs, taken before nivolumab (anti-PD-1) treatment. The TCR sequence derives from a person aged 40 to 85 with oral cavity squamous cell carcinoma. The DNA for the CDR3 is TGCGCCAGCAGCTTGTCGGCTAGCGGGAGCGTATATGGGAATGAGCAGTTCTTC. As protein: CASSLSASGSVYGNEQFF. The whole variable domain, filled in from reference TRBV5-1 and TRBJ2-1, reads KAGVTQTPRYLIKTRGQQVTLSCSPISGHRSVSWYQQTPGQGLQFLFEYFSETQRNKGNFPGRFSGRQFSNSRSEMNVSTLELGDSALYLCASSLSASGSVYGNEQFFGPGTRLTVL.